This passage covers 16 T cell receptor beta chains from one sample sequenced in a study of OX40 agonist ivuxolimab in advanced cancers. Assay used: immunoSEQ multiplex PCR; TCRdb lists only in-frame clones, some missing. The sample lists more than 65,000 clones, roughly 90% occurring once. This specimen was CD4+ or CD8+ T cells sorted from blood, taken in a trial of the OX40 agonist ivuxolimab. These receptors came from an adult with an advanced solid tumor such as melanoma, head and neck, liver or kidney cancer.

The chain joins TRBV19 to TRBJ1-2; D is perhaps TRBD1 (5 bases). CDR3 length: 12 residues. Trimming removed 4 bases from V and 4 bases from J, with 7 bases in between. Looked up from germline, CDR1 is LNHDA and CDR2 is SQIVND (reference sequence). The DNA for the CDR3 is TGTGCCAGTAGTAGACAGAGCTATGGCTACACCTTC. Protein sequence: CASSRQSYGYTF.

As DNA, the CDR3 is TGTGCCAGCAGGCGGGAGCGGCTAGATACGCAGTATTTT. It yields the protein CASRRERLDTQYF. The chain recombines TRBV27 with TRBJ2-3; 7 positions match TRBD2. CDR3 length equals 13 residues. The germline CDR1 and CDR2 sequences are MNHEY and SMNVEV (reference sequence). V was clipped by 6 bases and J by 5 bases; unmatched bases: 5.

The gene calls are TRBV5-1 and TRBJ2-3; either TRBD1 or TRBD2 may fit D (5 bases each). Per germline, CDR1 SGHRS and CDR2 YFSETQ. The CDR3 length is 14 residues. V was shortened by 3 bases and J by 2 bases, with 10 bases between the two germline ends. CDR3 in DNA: TGCGCCAGCAGCTCCGGGACCCCCACAGATACGCAGTATTTT. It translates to CASSSGTPTDTQYF.

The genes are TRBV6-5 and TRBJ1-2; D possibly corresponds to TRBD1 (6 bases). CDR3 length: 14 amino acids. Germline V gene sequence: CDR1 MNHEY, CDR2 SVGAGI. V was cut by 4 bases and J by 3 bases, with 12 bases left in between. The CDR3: CASSFRQEYYGYTF. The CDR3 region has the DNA TGTGCCAGCAGTTTCCGACAGGAGTACTATGGCTACACCTTC.

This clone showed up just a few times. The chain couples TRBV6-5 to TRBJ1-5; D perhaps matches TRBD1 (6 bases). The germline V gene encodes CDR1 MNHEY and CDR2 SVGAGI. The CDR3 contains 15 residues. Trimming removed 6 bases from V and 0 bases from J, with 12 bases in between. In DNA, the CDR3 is TGTGCCAGCAGGCAGAGGGGGGGTAGCAATCAGCCCCAGCATTTT. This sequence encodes CASRQRGGSNQPQHF.

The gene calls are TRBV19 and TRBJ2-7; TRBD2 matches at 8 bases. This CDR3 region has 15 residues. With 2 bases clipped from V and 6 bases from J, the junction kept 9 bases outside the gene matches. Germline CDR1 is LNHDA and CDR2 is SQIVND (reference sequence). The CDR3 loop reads CASSIKKAGAFEQYF. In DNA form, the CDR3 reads TGTGCCAGTAGTATAAAAAAAGCGGGAGCTTTCGAGCAGTACTTC. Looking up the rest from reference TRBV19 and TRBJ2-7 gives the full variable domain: DGGITQSPKYLFRKEGQNVTLSCEQNLNHDAMYWYRQDPGQGLRLIYYSQIVNDFQKGDIAEGYSVSREKKESFPLTVTSAQKNPTAFYLCASSIKKAGAFEQYFGPGTRLTVT.

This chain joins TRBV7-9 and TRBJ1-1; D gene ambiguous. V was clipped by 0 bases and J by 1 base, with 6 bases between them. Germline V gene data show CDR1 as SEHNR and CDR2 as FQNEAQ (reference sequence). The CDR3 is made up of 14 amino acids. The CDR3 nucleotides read TGTGCCAGCAGCTTAGCCACTCAGAACACTGAAGCTTTCTTT. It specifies CASSLATQNTEAFF. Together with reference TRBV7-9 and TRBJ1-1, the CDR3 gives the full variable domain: DTGVSQNPRHKITKRGQNVTFRCDPISEHNRLYWYRQTLGQGPEFLTYFQNEAQLEKSRLLSDRFSAERPKGSFSTLEIQRTEQGDSAMYLCASSLATQNTEAFFGQGTRLTVV.

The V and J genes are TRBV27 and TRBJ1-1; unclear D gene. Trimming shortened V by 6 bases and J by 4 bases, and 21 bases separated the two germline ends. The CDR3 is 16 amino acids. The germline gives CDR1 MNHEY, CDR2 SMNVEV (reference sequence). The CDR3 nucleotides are TGTGCCAGCAGCTTACAAACTCCTAGTGGTCCCACTGAAGCTTTCTTT. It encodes CASSLQTPSGPTEAFF.

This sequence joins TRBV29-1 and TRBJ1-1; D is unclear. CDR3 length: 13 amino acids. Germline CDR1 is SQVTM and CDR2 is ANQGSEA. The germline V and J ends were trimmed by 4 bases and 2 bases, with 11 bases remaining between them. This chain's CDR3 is CSVARTVNTEAFF. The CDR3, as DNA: TGCAGCGTTGCAAGGACGGTTAACACTGAAGCTTTCTTT. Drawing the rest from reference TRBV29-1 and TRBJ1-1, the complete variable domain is SAVISQKPSRDICQRGTSLTIQCQVDSQVTMMFWYRQQPGQSLTLIATANQGSEATYESGFVIDKFPISRPNLTFSTLTVSNMSPEDSSIYLCSVARTVNTEAFFGQGTRLTVV.

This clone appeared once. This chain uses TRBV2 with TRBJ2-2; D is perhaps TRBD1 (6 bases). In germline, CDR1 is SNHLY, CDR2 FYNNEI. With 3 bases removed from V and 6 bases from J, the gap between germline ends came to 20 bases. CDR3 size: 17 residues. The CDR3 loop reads CASSESLGARRAGELFF. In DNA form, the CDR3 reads TGTGCCAGCAGTGAGAGCTTGGGGGCCCGGAGAGCCGGGGAGCTGTTTTTT.

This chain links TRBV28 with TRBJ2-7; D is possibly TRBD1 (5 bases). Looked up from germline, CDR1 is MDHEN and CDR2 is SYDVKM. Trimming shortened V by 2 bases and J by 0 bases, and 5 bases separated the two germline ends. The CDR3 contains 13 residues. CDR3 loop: CASSLDSSYEQYF. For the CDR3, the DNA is TGTGCCAGCAGTTTAGACAGCTCCTACGAGCAGTACTTC.

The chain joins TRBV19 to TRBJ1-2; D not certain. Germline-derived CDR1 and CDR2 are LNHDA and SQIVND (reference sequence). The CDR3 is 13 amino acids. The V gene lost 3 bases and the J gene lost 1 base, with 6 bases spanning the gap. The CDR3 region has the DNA TGTGCCAGTAGTATCTCCCTTAACTATGGCTACACCTTC. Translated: CASSISLNYGYTF.

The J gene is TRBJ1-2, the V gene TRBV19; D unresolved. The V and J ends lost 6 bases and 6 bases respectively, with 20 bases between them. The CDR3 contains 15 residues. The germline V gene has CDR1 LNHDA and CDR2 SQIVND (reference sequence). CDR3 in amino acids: CASRYRWEVRNGYTF. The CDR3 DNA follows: TGTGCCAGTAGGTACAGATGGGAGGTTCGTAATGGCTACACCTTC.

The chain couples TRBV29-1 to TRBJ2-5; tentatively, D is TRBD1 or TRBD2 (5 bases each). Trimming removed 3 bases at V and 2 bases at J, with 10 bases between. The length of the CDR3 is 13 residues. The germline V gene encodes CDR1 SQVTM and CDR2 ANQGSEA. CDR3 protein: CSVERGPQETQYF. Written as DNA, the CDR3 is TGCAGCGTTGAGAGGGGACCTCAAGAGACCCAGTACTTC.

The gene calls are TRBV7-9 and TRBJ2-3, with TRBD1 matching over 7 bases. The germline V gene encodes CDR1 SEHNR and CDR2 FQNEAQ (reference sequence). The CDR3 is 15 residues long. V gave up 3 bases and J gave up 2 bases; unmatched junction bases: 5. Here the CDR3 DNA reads TGTGCCAGCAGCTTCGACAGGGCAAACACAGATACGCAGTATTTT. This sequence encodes CASSFDRANTDTQYF.

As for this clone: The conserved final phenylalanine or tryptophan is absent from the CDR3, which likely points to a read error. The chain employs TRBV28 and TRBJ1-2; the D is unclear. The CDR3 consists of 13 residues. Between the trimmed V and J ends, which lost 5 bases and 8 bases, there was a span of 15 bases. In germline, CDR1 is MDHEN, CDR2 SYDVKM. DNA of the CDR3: TGTGCCAGCAGTATAGGAAGTCCGCGGGGCTACACCCTC. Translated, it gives CASSIGSPRGYTL.